The source of this T cell receptor (beta chain) is a study of T cells after yellow fever vaccination. Study results and limitations: Most primary-vaccination clones reappeared after the booster (about 97% CD4, roughly 90% CD8).

This clonotype was picked up many times. By 5'RACE template switching, TCR cDNA was produced, with a universal primer site and UMIs added in the process. From the 5' RACE reads, TCRdb called clonotypes with MiXCR, one entry per CDR3 protein. The sample holds nearly 45,000 distinct CDR3 sequences, approximately 6.3% seen once. CDR1 and CDR2 (germline): SQVTM, ANQGSEA. The CDR3 is made up of 15 amino acids. After removal of 0 bases from V and 3 bases from J, the junction contained 8 bases not matched to a gene. The chain is built from TRBV29-1 and TRBJ2-7; 7 nucleotides line up with TRBD1. Sample: CD8+ T cells not binding an NS4B(214-222) dextramer, sorted from PBMCs, taken 45 days after the yellow fever booster vaccination. The TCR comes from a young man who received the YFV17D yellow fever vaccine. In DNA, the CDR3 is TGCAGCGTTGAAGATAGGGGACAGAGACACTACGAGCAGTACTTC. Its translation is CSVEDRGQRHYEQYF.